The 17 T cell receptor beta chains reported below all come from one sample, sequenced in a study of Ad26.COV2.S vaccination and SARS-CoV-2 variants. The assay was immunoSEQ multiplex PCR, and TCRdb's table has in-frame clones only and misses some. The sample has 85,000 to 95,000 clones; 82% are singletons. The input for sequencing was peripheral blood, taken after recovery from COVID-19. The receptor set was obtained from a human donor who had recovered from COVID-19.

This clone was picked up a small number of times. The genes are TRBV5-6 and TRBJ2-7, with D perhaps assigned TRBD1 or TRBD2 (5 bases each). The length of the CDR3 is 15 residues. Germline lookup yields CDR1 SGHDT and CDR2 YYEEEE. V dropped 1 base and J dropped 0 bases, with 11 bases sitting between them. Written as DNA, the CDR3 is TGTGCCAGCAGCTTGAGGGACGACCTCTCCTACGAGCAGTACTTC. Amino acids: CASSLRDDLSYEQYF.

V gene TRBV5-6 combines with J gene TRBJ2-1, with 15 bases matching TRBD2. The junction had 4 bases not matched to a gene; V was cut back by 2 bases and J by 7 bases. The CDR3 runs 16 residues. Germline assignment: CDR1 SGHDT and CDR2 YYEEEE. The CDR3 reads CASSFRTSGRANEQFF. DNA of the CDR3: TGTGCCAGCAGCTTTCGGACTAGCGGGAGGGCGAATGAGCAGTTCTTC.

This chain links TRBV7-9 with TRBJ1-2; no clear D gene. The germline gives CDR1 SEHNR, CDR2 FQNEAQ (reference sequence). The CDR3 spans 15 residues. Trimming took 5 bases from V and 3 from J, leaving 16 bases between them. CDR3 in DNA: TGTGCCAGCAGCCTATCGGGTGCGGATTACTATGGCTACACCTTC. Residues: CASSLSGADYYGYTF.

This clone occurred once. V is TRBV5-5 and J is TRBJ2-2; 13 nucleotides agree with TRBD2. Germline V CDR1 and CDR2: SGHKS, YYEKEE (reference sequence). Losses at the gene ends were 3 bases for V and 2 bases for J; bases not matched to a gene: 1. The length of the CDR3 is 16 residues. The CDR3 protein is CASSSGLAGNTGELFF. CDR3 in DNA: TGTGCCAGCAGCTCGGGACTAGCGGGAAACACCGGGGAGCTGTTTTTT.

This clone was recorded many times. The J gene is TRBJ1-5, the V gene TRBV12-5; D not resolved. The ends were cut back, 5 bases at V and 0 bases at J, with 5 bases in the middle. CDR1 is LGHNT, CDR2 FRNRAP, per germline. The CDR3 covers 13 residues. CDR3 in DNA: TGTGCTAGTGGTCTGAATAGCAATCAGCCCCAGCATTTT. Protein product: CASGLNSNQPQHF.

V is TRBV7-9 and J is TRBJ2-2; TRBD2 agrees at 12 bases. The V gene end was trimmed by 1 base and the J gene end by 6 bases; junction bases not matched to a gene: 3. CDR1 is SEHNR and CDR2 is FQNEAQ in the germline V gene (reference sequence). This CDR3 has 16 amino acids. CDR3: CASSLVRLAGAGELFF. The CDR3 DNA is TGTGCCAGCAGCTTAGTCCGACTAGCGGGAGCCGGGGAGCTGTTTTTT. The variable domain in full, with the rest retrieved from reference TRBV7-9 and TRBJ2-2, is DTGVSQNPRHKITKRGQNVTFRCDPISEHNRLYWYRQTLGQGPEFLTYFQNEAQLEKSRLLSDRFSAERPKGSFSTLEIQRTEQGDSAMYLCASSLVRLAGAGELFFGEGSRLTVL.

J is TRBJ1-1 and V is TRBV7-9, with D perhaps matching TRBD1 (6 bases). The CDR3 has 15 amino acids. Germline-derived CDR1 and CDR2 are SEHNR and FQNEAQ (reference sequence). Trimming removed 0 bases at V and 7 bases at J, with 15 bases between. The CDR3 sequence: CASSLAPGGRREAFF. CDR3 nucleotide sequence: TGTGCCAGCAGCTTAGCACCCGGGGGCCGCCGTGAAGCTTTCTTT.

The rearrangement links TRBV19 to TRBJ2-7; 9 nucleotides line up with TRBD1. Unmatched junction bases numbered 4, after V lost 5 bases and J lost 5 bases. CDR1 and CDR2 (germline): LNHDA, SQIVND (reference sequence). The CDR3 sequence is 13 residues long. Here the CDR3 reads CASSFGQGNEQYF. The CDR3, as DNA: TGTGCCAGTAGTTTTGGACAGGGGAACGAGCAGTACTTC.

The rearrangement links TRBV28 to TRBJ2-2; D unresolved. Trimming removed 5 bases from V and 6 bases from J, with 10 bases in between. Germline CDR1 MDHEN, CDR2 SYDVKM. The CDR3 extends over 13 amino acids. This CDR3 reads CASSLEYPGELFF. CDR3 DNA sequence: TGTGCCAGCAGTCTCGAGTATCCCGGGGAGCTGTTTTTT.

This clone showed up just once. The CDR3, as DNA: TGTGCCAGCAGCCGACGGACAGCTACTACTAACTATGGCTACACCTTC. It is translated as CASSRRTATTNYGYTF. The V gene is TRBV3-1 (or the pseudogene TRBV3-2), the J gene TRBJ1-2; possible D gene TRBD1, 6 bases. V lost 4 bases and J 0 bases, leaving 15 bases between the germline ends. This CDR3 has 16 residues. Germline V gene lookup returns CDR1 LGHDT and CDR2 YNNKEL (reference sequence).

The J gene is TRBJ2-6, the V gene TRBV4-2, with TRBD1 as a possible D gene (5 bases). Germline V lookup: CDR1 LGHNA, CDR2 YNFKEQ. The V end was cut by 0 bases, the J end by 1 base, with 7 bases between. The CDR3 is made up of 16 amino acids. The CDR3 nucleotides read TGTGCCAGCAGCCAAGATGCAGGGTCTGGGGCCAACGTCCTGACTTTC. Protein product: CASSQDAGSGANVLTF.

This chain links TRBV9 with TRBJ1-2; 12 bases agree with TRBD1. Germline assignment: CDR1 SGDLS and CDR2 YYNGEE. This CDR3 has 16 residues. V lost 3 bases to trimming and J lost 3 bases; unmatched junction nucleotides: 6. The CDR3 coding sequence is TGTGCCAGCAGCGGAACCGGGACAGGGGGCGACTATGGCTACACCTTC. Translated, it gives CASSGTGTGGDYGYTF. The whole variable domain, remainder taken from reference TRBV9 and TRBJ1-2, is DSGVTQTPKHLITATGQRVTLRCSPRSGDLSVYWYQQSLDQGLQFLIQYYNGEERAKGNILERFSAQQFPDLHSELNLSSLELGDSALYFCASSGTGTGGDYGYTFGSGTRLTVV.

This chain connects TRBV7-9 to TRBJ2-1, with D perhaps TRBD1 (7 bases). The CDR3 sequence is 14 residues long. V lost 5 bases, J lost 6 bases, and 14 bases lay in between. Germline assignment: CDR1 SEHNR and CDR2 FQNEAQ (reference sequence). CDR3 residues: CASSTLRGVNEQFF. The CDR3 region has the DNA TGTGCCAGCAGCACTCTCAGGGGGGTCAATGAGCAGTTCTTC.

The J gene is TRBJ1-5, the V gene TRBV28; the D is unclear. From germline, CDR1 is MDHEN and CDR2 SYDVKM. Trimming cost V 0 bases and J 4 bases, with 7 bases left between them. This CDR3 region has 14 residues. The chain's CDR3 is CASSLWVPNQPQHF. CDR3 DNA sequence: TGTGCCAGCAGTTTATGGGTGCCTAATCAGCCCCAGCATTTT.

The rearrangement joins TRBV28 to TRBJ1-2, with 10 bases that match TRBD1. V shed 1 base and J 2 bases; nucleotides not matched to a gene: 13. Germline V gives CDR1 MDHEN, CDR2 SYDVKM. The CDR3 consists of 19 residues. In nucleotides, the CDR3 is TGTGCCAGCAGTTTATATGCGACAGGGGGCTTTTTTAACAACTATGGCTACACCTTC. Translating gives CASSLYATGGFFNNYGYTF.

This clone has more than one count but fewer than ten. V and J are TRBV5-1 and TRBJ2-3, with D perhaps given as TRBD1 or TRBD2 (5 bases each). Germline V gives CDR1 SGHRS, CDR2 YFSETQ. V lost 4 bases and J lost 1, with 22 bases in between. The CDR3 runs to 18 residues. The CDR3 is CASSEPRIWGYGTDTQYF. CDR3 sequence (DNA): TGCGCCAGCAGCGAGCCACGGATATGGGGGTACGGCACAGATACGCAGTATTTT.

V and J are TRBV10-2 and TRBJ2-3; D is undetermined. Germline V lookup: CDR1 WSHSY, CDR2 SAAADI. There are 14 residues in the CDR3. V was pared by 3 bases and J by 0 bases, with 7 bases between. CDR3 residues: CASSDQESTDTQYF. CDR3 DNA sequence: TGCGCCAGCAGTGATCAGGAAAGCACAGATACGCAGTATTTT.